The sequence of this T cell receptor (beta chain) was determined in a study of OX40 agonist ivuxolimab in advanced cancers. At the level of the study: Patients with prior anti-PD-1, anti-PD-L1 or anti-CTLA-4 therapy were eligible; 40% to 45% had some. Study findings and constraints: CD4+ T cells averaged fewer expanded clones than CD8+ T cells.

Enrollment shut out patients with autoimmune disease history or systemic immunosuppression. This CDR3 contains 11 residues. Per the germline V gene, CDR1 is DFQATT and CDR2 is SNEGSKA (reference sequence). The V and J ends lost 6 bases and 6 bases respectively, with 12 bases between them. This clone is medium-sized. Its antigen is not known. Sequencing was performed with immunoSEQ multiplex PCR; in TCRdb, only in-frame clones are kept and a portion is missing. The sample carries roughly 50,000 clones, more than 85% recorded once. V is TRBV20-1 and J is TRBJ2-7; perhaps TRBD2 as D (5 bases). This receptor was taken from an adult with an advanced solid tumor such as melanoma, head and neck, liver or kidney cancer. The material sequenced was CD4+ or CD8+ T cells sorted from blood, taken in a trial of the OX40 agonist ivuxolimab. The CDR3 is CSALDSPEQYF. CDR3 nucleotide sequence: TGCAGTGCATTGGACTCCCCCGAGCAGTACTTC.